This TCR beta chain was found in a study of cytomegalovirus exposure and HLA in healthy donors. This clone was detected a few times. V was shortened by 4 bases and J by 6 bases, with 11 bases between the two germline ends. Germline assignment: CDR1 SGHRS and CDR2 YFSETQ. This CDR3 contains 14 residues. Healthy bone marrow donors made up the donors. Primers included in the PCR were 60 Vbeta and 13 Jbeta primers. As originally analysed: An analysis performed later counted 70 million to 90 million unique TCR beta chains (roughly 11 million of them shared). Produced via immunoSEQ multiplex PCR; TCRdb's table is partial and in-frame only. The V and J calls and clone size were taken over from that table, and D and trimming were inferred from the DNA. The data show about 120,000 clones, about 8% seen once.

This TCR came from a woman in her 40s in good health and CMV-seropositive. Source material: PBMCs. The chain carries TRBV5-1 and TRBJ1-6; D is possibly TRBD1 (5 bases). CDR3 sequence reads: CASSPDGGNSPLHF. The DNA of the CDR3 is TGCGCCAGCAGCCCTGACGGGGGTAATTCACCCCTCCACTTT. The full variable domain, completed using reference TRBV5-1 and TRBJ1-6, is KAGVTQTPRYLIKTRGQQVTLSCSPISGHRSVSWYQQTPGQGLQFLFEYFSETQRNKGNFPGRFSGRQFSNSRSEMNVSTLELGDSALYLCASSPDGGNSPLHFGNGTRLTVT.